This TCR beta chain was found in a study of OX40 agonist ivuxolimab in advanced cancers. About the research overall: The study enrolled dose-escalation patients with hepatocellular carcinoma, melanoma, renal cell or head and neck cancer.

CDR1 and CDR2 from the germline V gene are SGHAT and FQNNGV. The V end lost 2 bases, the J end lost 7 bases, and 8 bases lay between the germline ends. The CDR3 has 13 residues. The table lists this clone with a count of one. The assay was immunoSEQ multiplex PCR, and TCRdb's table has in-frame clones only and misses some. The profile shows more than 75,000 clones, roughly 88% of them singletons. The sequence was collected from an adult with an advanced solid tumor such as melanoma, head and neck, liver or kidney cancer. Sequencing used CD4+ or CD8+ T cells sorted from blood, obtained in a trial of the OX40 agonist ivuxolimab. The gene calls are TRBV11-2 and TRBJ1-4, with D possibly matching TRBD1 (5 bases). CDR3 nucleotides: TGTGCCAGCAGCTTACAGGGAGCTGAAAAACTGTTTTTT. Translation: CASSLQGAEKLFF.